This T cell receptor beta chain was retrieved from a study of a mutant IDH1 vaccine in newly diagnosed glioma. Turning to the study itself: Treated patients showed a male proportion of 62.5%, a female proportion of about 40%, and a mean age of 40.4 years.

Time point specified: week 35, safety follow-up. Doses consisted of 300 ug of mutant IDH1 20-mer peptide each, paired with topical imiquimod. Here immunoSEQ multiplex PCR was the method, and the copy in TCRdb shows in-frame clones only, minus some. The sample has some 70,000 clones, roughly 84% seen once. Germline V gene lookup returns CDR1 MNHEY and CDR2 SVGAGI. CDR3 size: 15 residues. V lost 7 bases to trimming and J lost 1 base, with 14 bases between them. On this clone: Its cognate antigen is unknown.

General observations from the study: Among patients, 80% to 95% showed immune responses induced by the vaccine.

The receptor was derived from a young man with glioma. The chain employs TRBV6-5 and TRBJ2-1, with D tentatively TRBD1 (6 bases). Specimen: PBMCs, collected from a glioma patient whose treatment included an IDH1 peptide vaccine. CDR3 protein: CASTGARGSYNEQFF. In DNA form, the CDR3 reads TGTGCCAGCACCGGAGCTAGGGGGTCCTACAATGAGCAGTTCTTC.